These T cell receptor beta chains were read from a single sample in a study of T-cell memory formation after mild COVID-19. TCRdb itself ran the 5' RACE reads through MiXCR, one entry per CDR3 protein. The sample has more than 450,000 distinct CDR3 sequences; roughly 18% are singletons. Sequencing was carried out using PBMCs or a T cell subset sorted from them (not recorded which). All receptors come from an adult woman who had mild COVID-19 (a few samples of this study predate the infection). Cell type and time point are not known. Each CDR3 is given with its conserved first and last residue. Expanded clones are given a class, and other clones once, few, many or no size at all.

TRBV27 - CASSANRGTSLLEQFF
TRBV7-9 few CASSLALVLAGGRTYEQYF
TRBV12-3/TRBV12-4 few CASSLGGWYYGYTF
TRBV7-2 - CASSRSTGEWETQYF
TRBV6-2/TRBV6-3 few CASSYQLSLAGAEQFF
TRBV27 many CASSPDGSYEQYF
TRBV13 - CASSRSGRKRDGELFF
TRBV30 few CAWRWPLGGGSTDTQYF
TRBV9 - CASSVGAGGLNEQFF
TRBV20-1 few CSARAGSRRNQPQHF
TRBV7-2 - CASSLVLLAGVSTDTQYF
TRBV2 few CARSSGYGYTF
TRBV19 - CASSVVTGTYEQYF
TRBV5-6 few CASSPPGQVGGTQYF
TRBV29-1 - CSVSQNTGELFF
TRBV6-1 - CASSGFEPGRTYEQYF
TRBV5-4 few CASSLAGASTGELFF
TRBV4-1 - CASSRTEGLAAGKSSYNEQFF
TRBV5-1 - CASSTSPPGTGGGRTEAFF
TRBV5-1 many CASSLEPQGARATEAFF
TRBV5-1 - CASSFRGQDEQFF